The rows below give T cell receptor beta chains drawn from one sample of a study of T cell responses to AZD1222 COVID-19 vaccine. Repertoires were generated with immunoSEQ multiplex PCR, while TCRdb's copy carries only in-frame clones and drops some. The sample lists about 110,000 clones; 70% to 90% were seen once. Sequencing was performed on peripheral blood, taken 28 days after the second AZD1222 dose. These receptors all stem from an adult who received the AZD1222 COVID-19 vaccine. Both conserved end residues are part of each CDR3. The D gene is left open where the match is weak. Size is omitted from some rows. Given values are once, few, many or a class for expanded clones.

size	D	J	V	DNA	CDR3
-	TRBD2	TRBJ2-3	TRBV30	TGTGCCTGGAACTACTGGCGGGAGGACACAGATACGCAGTATTTT	CAWNYWREDTDTQYF
-	-	TRBJ2-2	TRBV5-1	TGCGCCAGCATCCGCGGAGAGACGAACACCGGGGAGCTGTTTTTT	CASIRGETNTGELFF
few	TRBD1	TRBJ1-1	TRBV15	TGTGCCACCAGCAGAGGTACAGGGGGCAACACTGAAGCTTTCTTT	CATSRGTGGNTEAFF
-	-	TRBJ2-1	TRBV12-3/TRBV12-4	TGTGCCAGCAGTTTTAATCTGAATGAGCAGTTCTTC	CASSFNLNEQFF
-	TRBD1	TRBJ1-2	TRBV28	TGTGCCAGCAGTTTATTCGCTTGGGGACAGGGGGCGGGTGGCTACACCTTC	CASSLFAWGQGAGGYTF
-	TRBD2	TRBJ2-1	TRBV12-3/TRBV12-4	TGTGCCAGCGGGACTAGCGCTAACAATGAGCAGTTCTTC	CASGTSANNEQFF
once	-	TRBJ2-7	TRBV5-5	TGTGCCAGCAGCTCTAAAATCGGGGCCCACTACGAGCAGTACTTC	CASSSKIGAHYEQYF
-	-	TRBJ2-5	TRBV10-3	TGTGCCATCAACGCAGCAGAGGGGGGAGGAGAGACCCAGTACTTC	CAINAAEGGGETQYF
once	TRBD1	TRBJ1-6	TRBV6-4	TGTGCCAGCAGTGATACAGGGGGCGCGGAGAATTCACCCCTCCACTTT	CASSDTGGAENSPLHF
-	-	TRBJ1-6	TRBV14	TGTGCCAGCAGCCATCGGGGTTTAGGGTCACCCCTCCACTTT	CASSHRGLGSPLHF
-	TRBD2	TRBJ2-4	TRBV28	TGTGCCAGCAGTGGGACTAGCGGGAGCACAAACATTCAGTACTTC	CASSGTSGSTNIQYF
-	-	TRBJ1-2	TRBV2	TGTGCCAGCAGTCTTGATCCGGGGGGTTTTTCTGGCTACACCTTC	CASSLDPGGFSGYTF
-	-	TRBJ1-2	TRBV28	TGTGCCAGCAGAAAACGACGCGGGACACCTAACTATGGCTACACCTTC	CASRKRRGTPNYGYTF
-	TRBD1	TRBJ1-6	TRBV19	TGTGCCAGTAGTACAGGGGGTATGACGGATTCACCCCTCCACTTT	CASSTGGMTDSPLHF
-	TRBD2	TRBJ2-7	TRBV5-4	TGTGCCAGCAGCTCTGGGGGGGGGACTAGCGGGACCTACGAGCAGTACTTC	CASSSGGGTSGTYEQYF
-	-	TRBJ2-7	TRBV30	TGTGCCTGGAGTGTCGGAACTAGCTCCTACGAGCAGTACTTC	CAWSVGTSSYEQYF
-	-	TRBJ2-7	TRBV6-2/TRBV6-3	TGTGCCAGCAGTTACGGATCACCCGAGCAGTACTTC	CASSYGSPEQYF
-	-	TRBJ1-1	TRBV10-3	TGTGCCATCAGTGAGGGACAGCCCGCTGAAGCTTTCTTT	CAISEGQPAEAFF
-	-	TRBJ2-7	TRBV19	TGTGCCAGTAGTATCCAGGGCGGGACAGCCATATACGAGCAGTACTTC	CASSIQGGTAIYEQYF
few	TRBD1	TRBJ1-1	TRBV4-1	TGCGCCAGCAGCCAGAGACAGGGAATGAACACTGAAGCTTTCTTT	CASSQRQGMNTEAFF
-	-	TRBJ1-2	TRBV19	TGTGCCAGTAGTCGATATAACTATGGCTACACCTTC	CASSRYNYGYTF
-	-	TRBJ1-1	TRBV6-5	TGTGCCACCGGGGGTTGGACCGTCGCCGCTGAAGCTTTCTTT	CATGGWTVAAEAFF
-	-	TRBJ1-5	TRBV19	TGTGCCAGTAGTACGAGGACAATTACAATAGGAGGACAGCCCCAGCATTTT	CASSTRTITIGGQPQHF
-	TRBD2	TRBJ2-7	TRBV3-1/TRBV3-2	TGTGCCAGCAGCCATAAGGGGACTAGCGGGAGATCCCCCTACGAGCAGTACTTC	CASSHKGTSGRSPYEQYF
once	-	TRBJ2-5	TRBV14	TGTGCCAGCAGCCAAGAAACGACTACTAAGACCCAGTACTTC	CASSQETTTKTQYF
-	-	TRBJ1-2	TRBV4-3	TGCGCCAGCAGCCAAGGCCTCGCGGGTCCTTTCTATGGCTACACCTTC	CASSQGLAGPFYGYTF